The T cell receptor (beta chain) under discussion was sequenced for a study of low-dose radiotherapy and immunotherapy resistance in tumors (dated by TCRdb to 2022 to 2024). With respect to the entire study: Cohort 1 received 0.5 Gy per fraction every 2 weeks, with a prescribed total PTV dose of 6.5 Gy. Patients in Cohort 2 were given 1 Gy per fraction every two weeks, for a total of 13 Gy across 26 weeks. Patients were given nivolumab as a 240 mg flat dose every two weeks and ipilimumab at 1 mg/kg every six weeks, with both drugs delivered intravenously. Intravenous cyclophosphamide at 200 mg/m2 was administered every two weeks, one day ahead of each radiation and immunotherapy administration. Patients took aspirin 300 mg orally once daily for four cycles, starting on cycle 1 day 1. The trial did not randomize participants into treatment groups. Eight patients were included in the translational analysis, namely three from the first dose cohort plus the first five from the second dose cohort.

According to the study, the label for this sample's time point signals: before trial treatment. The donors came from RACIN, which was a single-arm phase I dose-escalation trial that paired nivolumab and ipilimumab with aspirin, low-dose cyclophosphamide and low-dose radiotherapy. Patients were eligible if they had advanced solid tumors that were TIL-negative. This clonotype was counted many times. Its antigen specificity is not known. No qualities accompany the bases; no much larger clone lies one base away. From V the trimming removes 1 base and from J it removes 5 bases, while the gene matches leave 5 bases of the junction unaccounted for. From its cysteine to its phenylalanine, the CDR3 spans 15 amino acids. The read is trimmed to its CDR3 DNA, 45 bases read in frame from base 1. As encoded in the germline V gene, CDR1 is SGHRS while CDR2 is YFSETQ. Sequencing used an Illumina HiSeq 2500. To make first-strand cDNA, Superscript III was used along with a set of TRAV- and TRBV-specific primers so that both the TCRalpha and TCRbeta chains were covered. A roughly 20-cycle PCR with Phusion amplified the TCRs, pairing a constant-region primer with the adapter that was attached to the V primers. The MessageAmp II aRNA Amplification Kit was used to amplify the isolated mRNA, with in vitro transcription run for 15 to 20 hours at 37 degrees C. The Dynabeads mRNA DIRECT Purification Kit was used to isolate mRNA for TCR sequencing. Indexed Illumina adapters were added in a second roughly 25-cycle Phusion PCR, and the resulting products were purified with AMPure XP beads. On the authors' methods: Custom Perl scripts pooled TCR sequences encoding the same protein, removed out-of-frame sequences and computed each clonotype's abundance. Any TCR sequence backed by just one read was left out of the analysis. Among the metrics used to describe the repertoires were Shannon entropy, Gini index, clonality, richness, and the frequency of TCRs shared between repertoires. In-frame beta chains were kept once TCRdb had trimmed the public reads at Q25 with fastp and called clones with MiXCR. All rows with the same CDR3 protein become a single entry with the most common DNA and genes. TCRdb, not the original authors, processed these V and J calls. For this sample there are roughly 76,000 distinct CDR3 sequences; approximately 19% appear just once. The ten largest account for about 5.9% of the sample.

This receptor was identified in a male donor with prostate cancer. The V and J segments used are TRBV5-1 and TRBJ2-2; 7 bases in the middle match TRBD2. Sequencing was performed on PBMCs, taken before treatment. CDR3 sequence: CASSLRRGGTGELFF. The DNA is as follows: TGCGCCAGCAGCTTGCGTCGCGGGGGAACCGGGGAGCTGTTTTTT.